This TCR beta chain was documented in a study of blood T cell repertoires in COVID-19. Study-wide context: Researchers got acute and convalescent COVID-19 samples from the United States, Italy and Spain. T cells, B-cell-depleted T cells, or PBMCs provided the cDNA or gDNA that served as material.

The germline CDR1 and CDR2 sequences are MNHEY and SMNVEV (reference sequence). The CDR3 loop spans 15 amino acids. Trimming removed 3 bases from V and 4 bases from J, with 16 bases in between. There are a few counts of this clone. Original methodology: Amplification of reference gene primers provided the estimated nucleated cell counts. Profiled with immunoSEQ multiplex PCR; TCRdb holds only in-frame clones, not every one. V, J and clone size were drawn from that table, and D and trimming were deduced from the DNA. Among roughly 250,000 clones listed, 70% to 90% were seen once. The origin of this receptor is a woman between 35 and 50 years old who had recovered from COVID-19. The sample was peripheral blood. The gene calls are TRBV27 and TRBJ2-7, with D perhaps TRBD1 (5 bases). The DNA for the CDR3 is TGTGCCAGCAGTTTCCGCCCAGGGAAACTGTACGAGCAGTACTTC. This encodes CASSFRPGKLYEQYF.